This T cell receptor (beta chain) emerged from a study of regulatory T cells in long-lasting Graves disease (dated by TCRdb to the early 2020s). The study in broad terms: Persistent Graves' disease was defined as antithyroid drug treatment for over 5 years with persistently positive TSH receptor autoantibodies. Peripheral blood TCR sequencing and RNA sequencing compared persistent Graves' disease patients with newly diagnosed Graves' disease patients. The study was registered as a clinical trial and conducted in China. In the clinical cohort, patients with persistent Graves' disease had used antithyroid drugs for an average of about 10.3 years. A total of around 35 samples were covered by TCR sequencing, comprising roughly 13 persistent and 20 or so newly diagnosed Graves' disease patients. Results the study describes overall, beyond this receptor: The authors acknowledged the small sample size as a limitation that may reduce accuracy. Only the TCR beta chain was sequenced and analyzed. Only peripheral blood was studied, because thyroid tissue, the primary lesion, was inaccessible. Compared with newly diagnosed patients, patients with persistent Graves' disease had lower TCR Shannon entropy and fewer highly expanded clones, which suggests clonal expansion. TRBV28, TRBJ1-2 and TRBJ2-5 were preferentially used in persistent disease, while TRBV20-1 and TRBJ2-1 were favored in newly diagnosed disease. More public clonotypes were shared among persistent patients (roughly 3,000) than among newly diagnosed patients (approximately 930).

To note about this clonotype: Its antigen is still unknown. No base qualities exist here, and no much larger clone lies one base off it.

Library method: multiplex PCR. The data were produced on an Illumina HiSeq 4000. CDR3 regions were amplified by Arm-PCR with iRepertoire HTBI primers to construct TCR beta libraries. Gel purification was performed on PCR products prior to sequencing. As for the authors' bioinformatics: A total of around 59 TRBV and some 15 TRBJ segments were identified across samples and were used for gene usage analysis of CDR3 amino acid clonotypes. COPE and FqMerger were used to merge filtered high-quality paired reads into contigs. BLAST was used to align contigs to the IMGT TRBV, TRBD and TRBJ reference genes, and CDR3 was defined following IMGT. Any clonotype with a frequency above 0.1% was counted as a highly expanded clone. Shannon entropy was used to measure repertoire diversity, and the Gini coefficient was used to measure V-J evenness. Public clonotypes were defined as clonotypes shared by more than one individual. TCRdb reprocessed the public reads (quality trimming at Q25 with fastp, clone calling with MiXCR) and kept in-frame beta chains. Each entry merges the rows of one CDR3 protein and shows their most common DNA and genes. TCRdb's processing, not the authors', yielded these V and J calls. The sample table contains over 250,000 distinct CDR3 sequences; only one count was recorded for roughly a fifth of them. Around three fifths of the sample is in the top ten clones.

According to the study, the label for this sample's time point signals: persistent/refractory GD, antithyroid drugs over 5 years with positive TRAb. RNA was extracted from PBMCs in TRIzol for both TCR sequencing and RNA sequencing. The diagnosis of Graves' disease was made according to American Thyroid Association guidelines. Recruitment of patients was carried out at an endocrinology department in Xi'an, China. From each patient, nine milliliters of peripheral blood was collected into an EDTA anticoagulant tube. PBMCs were isolated by Ficoll Paque Plus density gradient separation without further T cell sorting. RNA quality was checked with an Agilent 2100 Bioanalyzer and agarose gel, and concentration with a NanoDrop 2000. The CDR3 numbers 14 residues from cysteine through phenylalanine. The read is trimmed to its CDR3 DNA, 42 bases read in frame from base 1. The germline V gene specifies MNHNS as CDR1 and SASEGT as CDR2. V lost 6 bases and J lost 3 bases; the stretch between them is 12 bases long.

The clonotype comes from a female donor with Graves disease. The chain is encoded by TRBV6-1 joined to TRBJ1-5; the D gene is possibly TRBD1, with 6 bases matching. This sample comprised peripheral blood mononuclear cells (PBMCs), obtained when the disease was refractory, from a patient treated with antithyroid drugs. The CDR3 sequence is CASRPTGTNQPQHF. The nucleotide sequence is given as TGTGCCAGCAGGCCCACAGGGACCAATCAGCCCCAGCATTTT.